This T cell receptor (beta chain) originates from a study of regulatory T cells in long-lasting Graves disease (dated by TCRdb to about 2021). About the full investigation: In the newly diagnosed Graves' disease group, patients had been taking antithyroid drugs for less than 3 months. The study was conducted in China and was registered as a clinical trial. A total of about 35 samples underwent TCR sequencing: about 13 from persistent and around 20 from newly diagnosed Graves' disease patients. Persistent Graves' disease patients were compared with newly diagnosed Graves' disease patients by peripheral blood TCR sequencing and RNA sequencing. Summary of the overall study and its limitations: As a limitation, the authors acknowledged that the small sample size may reduce accuracy. Only peripheral blood was studied, because thyroid tissue, the primary lesion, was inaccessible. Sequencing and analysis were limited to the TCR beta chain. Preferential use of TRBV28, TRBJ1-2 and TRBJ2-5 was observed in persistent disease, whereas TRBV20-1 and TRBJ2-1 were favored in newly diagnosed disease. Lower TCR Shannon entropy and fewer highly expanded clones were observed in persistent Graves' disease patients than in newly diagnosed patients, which suggested clonal expansion. Patients with persistent disease shared more public clonotypes (under 3,000) than newly diagnosed patients did (approximately 990).

On this clonotype itself: Its antigen remains undetermined. It has no much larger one-base neighbor in the sample; base qualities were not kept.

Libraries came from multiplex PCR. Data came from an Illumina HiSeq 4000. CDR3 regions were amplified by Arm-PCR with iRepertoire HTBI primers to construct TCR beta libraries. PCR products were gel purified before sequencing. Per the original workflow: Gene usage analysis of CDR3 amino acid clonotypes used the 60 to 80 TRBV and 11 to 15 TRBJ segments found across samples. COPE and FqMerger were used to merge the filtered high-quality paired reads into contigs. BLAST was used to align contigs to IMGT TRBV, TRBD and TRBJ reference genes, with CDR3 defined following IMGT. Any clonotype with a frequency above 0.1% was counted as a highly expanded clone. Shannon entropy served as the measure of repertoire diversity, while the Gini coefficient captured V-J evenness. Public clonotypes were defined as clonotypes shared by more than one individual. TCRdb took the public reads, trimmed them with fastp at Q25, ran MiXCR for clone calling and kept in-frame beta chains. Rows are combined by CDR3 protein, so each entry shows the most common genes and DNA. The V and J calls reflect TCRdb's pipeline rather than the authors' work. This sample lists 500,000 or so distinct CDR3 sequences; about 17% were detected once. Less than 15% of the sample is held by the ten biggest clonotypes.

The intended sense of this specimen's time point label: newly diagnosed GD, antithyroid drugs for less than 3 months. RNA was extracted from PBMCs in TRIzol for both TCR sequencing and RNA sequencing. The diagnosis of Graves' disease followed American Thyroid Association guidelines. Patients for the study were recruited at an endocrinology department in Xi'an, China. Each patient gave approximately 10 milliliters of peripheral blood, collected in an EDTA anticoagulant tube. PBMCs were isolated by Ficoll Paque Plus density gradient separation without further T cell sorting. An Agilent 2100 Bioanalyzer and agarose gel were used to check RNA quality, and a NanoDrop 2000 was used to measure RNA concentration. Trimming at the junction amounts to 5 bases on V and 6 bases on J, and the germline ends lie 17 bases apart. CDR1 and CDR2 are read off the germline V gene as SGHVS and FQNEAQ. The CDR3 measures 14 amino acids from cysteine to phenylalanine. Just the 42-base CDR3 DNA is kept, in frame starting at base 1.

This sample was shared with a second study, whose subject was T cells in Graves' hyperthyroidism and ophthalmopathy. The other study reports the following: Graves' hyperthyroidism was defined as stable when no progression to ophthalmopathy occurred over 18 months of follow-up. The hyperthyroidism patients were between 18 and 65 years old and newly diagnosed, with a disease duration of less than 2 months. Patients with uncontrolled infections, other autoimmune diseases, pregnancy or lactation were excluded. Diagnoses were based on clinical symptoms, serum thyroxine and TRAb, thyroid ultrasound and orbital computed tomography. A first-round RT-PCR of the TCR CDR3 used the HTBI primer set with the Qiagen OneStep RT-PCR kit. Most expanded thyroid clonotypes (frequency above 0.001) were also detected in blood, a finding suggesting that blood repertoires may reflect thyroid immune responses. A model built on a 13 V-J signature distinguished ophthalmopathy from stable hyperthyroidism, reaching approximately 89% sensitivity and under 84% specificity in cross-validation and 80%/75% in testing. In validation, the model predicted progression to ophthalmopathy with 60% to 71% sensitivity and less than 75% specificity, a median of about 6 months before onset. TCR V-J signatures able to tell the groups apart were searched for in a discovery cohort of 100 patients, of whom roughly 42 had Graves' ophthalmopathy and 55 to 60 had stable Graves' hyperthyroidism. Whether ophthalmopathy could be predicted prospectively was tested in an independent validation cohort made up of some 20 hyperthyroidism patients plus 17 patients who later progressed to ophthalmopathy. For training and testing, the 100 or so patients in the discovery cohort were randomly divided in a 7:3 ratio. The study also compared thyroid tissue and blood T-cell repertoires from more than 5 Graves' hyperthyroidism patients. Once sampling was done, hyperthyroidism patients were given methimazole at a starting dose of 30 mg daily, whereas ophthalmopathy patients were given high-dose intravenous methylprednisolone. The libraries were constructed in a second round of multiplex PCR and then size-selected and purified. Sequencing of the libraries was done on an Illumina HiSeq2000 using paired-end 100 bp reads. Raw data were processed with SOAPnuke, discarding reads with adapters, uncalled bases, mean Phred below 15, or no exact constant-primer or identifier match. COPE v1.2.5 was used to merge high-quality paired reads, and clonotypes were defined as unique nucleotide sequences. MiTCR v1.1 was used to align the clonotypes against IMGT TRBV, TRBD and TRBJ reference segments. Analysis was restricted to V-J combinations with a frequency above 0.0001, which covered about 99% of repertoires. A TCS score was defined as the ratio between F50 (clonal expansion) and ExV (chaos), using BLOSUM62-based TCRdist between CDR3 peptides within each V-J. Welch's t-statistics and random forest reduced fewer than 550 V-J features to 13, which were used in a naive Bayes classifier (R e1071). Sample size was not statistically predetermined, and blinding of investigators to group allocation was not performed. The paper describes TCR Vbeta CDR3 sequencing of roughly 130 peripheral blood samples, made up of roughly 40 ophthalmopathy patients, around 78 hyperthyroidism patients and 17 progressor patients.

The source material was peripheral blood mononuclear cells (PBMCs), sampled at new diagnosis, from a patient treated with antithyroid drugs. The V and J genes are TRBV7-8 and TRBJ2-7; no D segment can be confidently identified. The receptor was isolated from a man aged 35-49 years with Graves disease. Donor details come from another sample of the same person, matched by shared clones. The DNA sequence is TGTGCCAGCAGCCGGGTAAGTGGAACGACCGAGCAGTACTTC. It is translated as CASSRVSGTTEQYF.